The T cell receptor (beta chain) under discussion was sequenced for a study of blood T cell repertoires in COVID-19. Looking at the study overall: Researchers got acute and convalescent COVID-19 samples from the United States, Italy and Spain.

The CDR3 extends over 15 amino acids. Trimming took 5 bases from V and 2 from J; bases not matched to a gene: 6. Germline assignment: CDR1 WSHSY and CDR2 SAAADI. TCRdb's table, derived via immunoSEQ multiplex PCR, lists solely in-frame clones and lacks some. The sample consists of roughly 430,000 clones, nearly 90% of them appearing once. Sequences were obtained from PBMCs or T cells enriched from blood (not recorded which). The clonotype was recovered from a woman aged 40 to 50 with acute COVID-19. This chain uses TRBV10-2 with TRBJ1-3; TRBD1 matches at 7 bases. The CDR3 reads CASSKIDRAGNTIYF. The DNA for the CDR3 is TGCGCCAGCAGTAAGATCGACAGGGCTGGAAACACCATATATTTT.